A selection of T cell receptor beta chains follows, all from one sample in a study of T cells in Graves' hyperthyroidism and ophthalmopathy. TCRdb reprocessed the multiplex PCR reads via MiXCR and lists one record per CDR3 protein. The sample contains hundreds of thousands of distinct CDR3 sequences, roughly 40% of which appear only once. The sample taken for sequencing was blood. These receptor sequences come from a man between 18 and 35 years old with Graves' hyperthyroidism. The CDR3 runs from the conserved cysteine through the conserved F or W. D genes are given only for firm matches. The size field is filled for only some rows; it gives once, few, many or a size class.

j_gene | v_gene | d_gene | abundance | CDR3nt | CDR3aa
TRBJ2-2 | TRBV2 | TRBD2 | few | TGTGCCAGCGGACTAGCGTCGAACACCGGGGAGCTGTTTTTT | CASGLASNTGELFF
TRBJ1-1 | TRBV4-1 | TRBD1 | - | TGCGCCAGCAGCCAAGAATCAACAGGGGGGCGGGAAGCTTTCTTT | CASSQESTGGREAFF
TRBJ2-5 | TRBV29-1 | - | many | TGCAGCGTTGAAGAAGGAACAGGGCCACAAGAGACCCAGTACTTC | CSVEEGTGPQETQYF
TRBJ2-5 | TRBV24-1 | - | - | TGTGCCACCAGCGAATACACAGGGCCCCAAGAGACCCAGTACTTC | CATSEYTGPQETQYF
TRBJ1-5 | TRBV29-1 | - | - | TGCAGCGTTCGGGAAGGGAGAGGAAATCAGCCCCAGCATTTT | CSVREGRGNQPQHF
TRBJ2-5 | TRBV29-1 | - | - | TGCAGCGTTGCCCCTCGGTTAGCAGAGACCCAGTACTTC | CSVAPRLAETQYF
TRBJ1-1 | TRBV9 | - | - | TGTGCCAGCTCACCACCCACCCTGATTAACACTGAAGCTTTCTTT | CASSPPTLINTEAFF
TRBJ1-1 | TRBV10-3 | - | many | TGTGCCACCCAACTACAGGACATGAACACTGAAGCTTTCTTT | CATQLQDMNTEAFF
TRBJ1-5 | TRBV10-3 | - | - | TGTGCCATCAGTGAGTCGGTCAACCCCGAGCATTTT | CAISESVNPEHF
TRBJ1-1 | TRBV10-3 | - | many | TGTGCCATCCGAGGGCAGGGAGAGGCTGAAGCTTTCTTT | CAIRGQGEAEAFF
TRBJ2-5 | TRBV20-1 | TRBD2 | few | TGCAGTGCTATGGGACTAGCGGTAACCCAAGAGACCCAGTACTTC | CSAMGLAVTQETQYF
TRBJ1-6 | TRBV2 | - | - | TGTGCCAGCAGTGTCCCCCAGGGGCTAGGGTCACCCCTCCACTTT | CASSVPQGLGSPLHF
TRBJ2-6 | TRBV29-1 | - | - | TGCAGCGTTAGGTTCCCAGGGACCTCCTCTGGGGCCAACGTCCTGACTTTC | CSVRFPGTSSGANVLTF
TRBJ2-6 | TRBV9 | - | many | TGTGCCAGCAGCGTACCCCGCTATAAGGCTGGGGCCAACGTCCTGACTTTC | CASSVPRYKAGANVLTF
TRBJ1-2 | TRBV29-1 | TRBD1 | many | TGCAGCGTTGAAGATCTCACCCCGGGACAGAGTAACTATGGCTACACCTTC | CSVEDLTPGQSNYGYTF
TRBJ2-7 | TRBV7-9 | - | - | TGTGCCAGCAGCTTGAATGGGGGTCAGGGCATGATGGAGCAGTACTTC | CASSLNGGQGMMEQYF
TRBJ2-7 | TRBV7-9 | - | - | TGCGCCAGCAGCCAAGATGTAAACCCCTACGAGCAGCACTTC | CASSQDVNPYEQHF
TRBJ2-7 | TRBV19 | - | few | TGTGCCACCGGAGGGGGGACGGCCTACGAGCAGTACTTC | CATGGGTAYEQYF
TRBJ1-1 | TRBV5-1 | - | few | TGCGCCAGCAGCTTGCTGGGGACCGGCACTGAAGCTTTCTTT | CASSLLGTGTEAFF
TRBJ2-2 | TRBV29-1 | TRBD2 | many | TGCAGCGTCTCTAGCGGAGTCTCCGGGGAGCTGTTTTTT | CSVSSGVSGELFF
TRBJ1-5 | TRBV7-9 | - | - | TGTGCCAGCAGCTACGTGGGGCGAATGGGTAATCAGCCCCAGCATTTT | CASSYVGRMGNQPQHF
TRBJ1-3 | TRBV10-3 | TRBD1 | once | TGTGCCACCGGGACAGGGAGAGGAAACACCATATATTTT | CATGTGRGNTIYF
TRBJ2-7 | TRBV4-1 | TRBD1 | few | TGCGCCAGCAGCCAAGATTGGGGACAGGGCTACGAGCAGTACTTC | CASSQDWGQGYEQYF
TRBJ2-3 | TRBV19 | TRBD2 | once | TGTGCCAGTAGTATTGCTGCGGGAGGGCCTGCAGATACGCAGTATTTT | CASSIAAGGPADTQYF
TRBJ1-1 | TRBV11-3 | - | - | TGTGCCAGCAGCTTGGTGGGGGCGTTAAACACTGAAGCTTTCTTT | CASSLVGALNTEAFF
TRBJ1-4 | TRBV9 | - | many | TGTGCCAGCAGTGTCCCAGGAAGTAATGAAAAACTGTTTTTT | CASSVPGSNEKLFF
TRBJ1-2 | TRBV25-1 | - | - | TGTGCCTGCAGTGCTATGGACGGAGGATATTATGGCTACACCTTC | CACSAMDGGYYGYTF
TRBJ2-3 | TRBV20-1 | - | - | TGCAGTGCTAGAGAGACTAGCACAGATACGCAGTATTTT | CSARETSTDTQYF
TRBJ1-2 | TRBV5-1 | - | - | TGCGCCAGCAGGTCCTTGGGGGTCTCCTCCCCTATGGATGGCTACACCTTC | CASRSLGVSSPMDGYTF
TRBJ1-1 | TRBV19 | - | many | TGTGCCAGTAGGGACGGACGGGAAACTGAAGCTTTCTTT | CASRDGRETEAFF
TRBJ1-5 | TRBV27 | - | once | TGTGCCAGCAGTTTATCGGGGGCGCGTCAGCCCCAGCATTTT | CASSLSGARQPQHF
TRBJ2-5 | TRBV7-8 | - | - | TGTGCCAGCAGCCCACTCCTCAATACTCACCAGGAGACCCAGTACTTC | CASSPLLNTHQETQYF
TRBJ2-6 | TRBV12-3/TRBV12-4 | - | - | TGTGCCAGCAGTCTTGGCAGCGGTGGGGCCAACGTCCTGACTTTC | CASSLGSGGANVLTF
TRBJ1-4 | TRBV11-2 | - | many | TGTGCCAGCAGCGGTAGAGCCTGGGAAAAACTGTTTTTT | CASSGRAWEKLFF
TRBJ2-5 | TRBV10-3 | TRBD2 | - | TGTGCCATCAACGAGACTAGCGGGACCCAAGAGACCCAGTACTTC | CAINETSGTQETQYF
TRBJ1-1 | TRBV2 | - | - | TGTGCCAGCAGTCGAACGCAGGGTAACACTGAAGCTTTCTTT | CASSRTQGNTEAFF
TRBJ2-2 | TRBV11-1 | TRBD2 | - | TGTGCCAGCAGCGTTAGGACTAGCGGGAGGGCCCAATCCTCCGGGGAGCTGTTTTTT | CASSVRTSGRAQSSGELFF
TRBJ2-7 | TRBV6-1 | TRBD1 | - | TGTGCCAGCCCTGGGACAGGGCGCGAGTTTGTCTTC | CASPGTGREFVF
TRBJ2-7 | TRBV12-3/TRBV12-4 | TRBD2 | few | TGTGCCAGCAACTCCGGGGGGAAGGGGTCCTACGAGCAGTACTTC | CASNSGGKGSYEQYF
TRBJ2-7 | TRBV29-1 | - | many | TGCAGCGTTTCGTCAGACGCTTCTAGGGAGCAGTACTTC | CSVSSDASREQYF
TRBJ1-1 | TRBV7-9 | TRBD1 | few | TGTGCCAGCAGCACCCAACTAGGACAGGGGATCAACACTGAAGCTTTCTTT | CASSTQLGQGINTEAFF
TRBJ2-2 | TRBV7-2 | TRBD2 | - | TGTGCCAGCAGCTTAGGGGACTACTACACCGGGGAGCTGTTTTTT | CASSLGDYYTGELFF
TRBJ1-5 | TRBV2 | - | - | TGTGCCAGCAGTTACATCACGGGGACCAATCAGCCCCAGCATTTT | CASSYITGTNQPQHF
TRBJ1-1 | TRBV15 | - | many | TGTGCCACCAGCAGTTCCCGGTACACTGAAGCTTTCTTT | CATSSSRYTEAFF
TRBJ1-1 | TRBV5-4 | - | few | TGTGCCAGCTCCCGAGTACAGGGCGCGAACACTGAAGCTTTCTTT | CASSRVQGANTEAFF
TRBJ2-7 | TRBV7-6 | TRBD2 | - | TGTGCCAGCAGCTTCCACGTCTGGCCGGGACTAGCGGTTTACGAGCAGTACTTC | CASSFHVWPGLAVYEQYF
TRBJ1-1 | TRBV6-5 | - | - | TGTGCCAGCATCCCAAATCCACCAGACCTTAAAGGGATCTTT | CASIPNPPDLKGIF
TRBJ2-7 | TRBV14 | - | - | TGTGCCAGCACCCAAGGAGCCGGGGGCAGCGAGCAGTACTTC | CASTQGAGGSEQYF
TRBJ1-4 | TRBV6-5 | - | - | TGTGCCAGCAGTTACTCGTCAGAGAATGAAAAACTGTTTTTT | CASSYSSENEKLFF
TRBJ2-1 | TRBV7-4 | - | - | TGTGCCAGCACGGGAGCGGGTTACAATGAGCAGTTCTTC | CASTGAGYNEQFF
TRBJ2-6 | TRBV6-1 | TRBD1 | few | TGTGCCAGCGAGGGGGCCCCTTCGGGGGCCAACGTCCTGACTTTC | CASEGAPSGANVLTF
TRBJ2-2 | TRBV7-6 | - | - | TGTGCCAGTATCTCTCTTGGACAGTTTAACACCGGGGAGCTGTTTTTT | CASISLGQFNTGELFF
TRBJ1-4 | TRBV7-9 | - | - | TGCGCCAGCAGCCCCGGTTTCACTGCAGGGGACGAAAAACTGTTTTTT | CASSPGFTAGDEKLFF
TRBJ2-7 | TRBV5-1 | TRBD1 | - | TGCGCCAGCAGCGCGACAGGGGGATCAACTCCCTACGAGCAGTACTTC | CASSATGGSTPYEQYF